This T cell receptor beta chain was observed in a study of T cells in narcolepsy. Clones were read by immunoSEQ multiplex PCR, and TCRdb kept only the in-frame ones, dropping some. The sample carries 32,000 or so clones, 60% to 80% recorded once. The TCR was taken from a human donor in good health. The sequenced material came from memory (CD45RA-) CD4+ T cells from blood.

CDR3 nucleotide sequence: TGTGCCAGCAGCTTTGCACTAGCGGGAATATCCTACGAGCAGTACTTC. It codes for CASSFALAGISYEQYF. The chain combines TRBV7-9 with TRBJ2-7; 10 nucleotides agree with TRBD2. Germline-derived CDR1 and CDR2 are SEHNR and FQNEAQ (reference sequence). The CDR3 runs 16 residues. V was clipped by 3 bases and J by 1 base; unmatched bases: 6.